This T cell receptor (beta chain) was recorded in a study of T-cell memory formation after mild COVID-19. Study-wide points: Some clones that responded turned up in pre-infection memory, which suggests that cross-reactive memory joined in.

A remark on this clonotype: What it binds is unknown.

TCRdb ran MiXCR on the 5' RACE reads and lists one entry per CDR3 protein. The sample includes 280,000 or so distinct CDR3 sequences, 15% to 20% of them seen just once. This TCR was recovered from a young man who had mild COVID-19 (a few samples of this study predate the infection). Cell type and time point are not known. Input material: PBMCs or a T cell subset sorted from them (not recorded which).

This chain's CDR3 is CASSLTGLPSETQYF. The CDR3 bases are TGTGCCAGCAGCTTAACCGGGCTCCCTTCGGAGACCCAGTACTTC. This rearrangement joins TRBV9 to TRBJ2-5; no firm D call. CDR3 length: 15 amino acids. Germline V gives CDR1 SGDLS, CDR2 YYNGEE. Trimming pared 4 bases from V and 5 bases from J, leaving 18 bases between.